The T cell receptor (beta chain) under discussion was sequenced for a study of blood T cell repertoires in COVID-19. Study background: Researchers got acute and convalescent COVID-19 samples from the United States, Italy and Spain. Sources were T cells, B-cell-depleted T cells, or PBMCs; the material itself was cDNA or gDNA.

Original methodology: Reference gene primers were amplified, and this amplification served to estimate nucleated cell counts. Libraries were prepared by immunoSEQ multiplex PCR; TCRdb keeps only in-frame clonotypes and omits some of them. V, J and clone size were drawn from that table, and D and trimming were deduced from the DNA. The sample has 140,000 or so clones, about 84% seen once. The length of the CDR3 is 15 residues. V lost 3 bases and J lost 10; bases outside the gene matches: 8. Germline-derived CDR1 and CDR2 are LGHDT and YNNKEL (reference sequence). The TCR sequence derives from a woman aged 45-65 years with acute or convalescent COVID-19. Input material: peripheral blood. The chain uses TRBV3-1 (or the pseudogene TRBV3-2) and TRBJ1-6; 8 bases agree with TRBD1. The CDR3 DNA follows: TGTGCCAGCAGCCAGATGACAGGGGAGTTCTCACCCCTCCACTTT. Its protein product is CASSQMTGEFSPLHF.